The 2 T cell receptor beta chains below were found in one sample sequenced in a study of shared T cell receptors in the human thymus. Clones were sequenced by immunoSEQ multiplex PCR, and TCRdb holds only the in-frame ones, with some missing. The table includes hundreds of thousands of clones, approximately 85% detected once. The same sample was also used in a study of human thymus T cells.

Sequenced material: thymocytes. The receptors derive from a girl under three years old with a congenital heart defect.

This chain connects TRBV7-6 to TRBJ1-2; 10 nucleotides match TRBD1. The CDR3 loop spans 14 amino acids. Trimming at V came to 4 bases and at J to 7 bases, leaving 6 bases not matched to a gene. In germline, CDR1 is SGHVS, CDR2 FNYEAQ. Here the CDR3 DNA reads TGTGCCAGCAGCTCGCACCGGGACAGGGGTGGCTACACCTTC. This sequence encodes CASSSHRDRGGYTF. Together with reference TRBV7-6 and TRBJ1-2, the CDR3 gives the full variable domain: GAGVSQSPRYKVTKRGQDVALRCDPISGHVSLYWYRQALGQGPEFLTYFNYEAQQDKSGLPNDRFSAERPEGSISTLTIQRTEQRDSAMYRCASSSHRDRGGYTFGSGTRLTVV.

This rearrangement joins TRBV9 to TRBJ1-2; 9 bases are a match to TRBD1. CDR1 and CDR2 (germline): SGDLS, YYNGEE. V lost 0 bases, J lost 0 bases, and 18 bases stayed unmatched. The CDR3 consists of 21 residues. The CDR3 is CASSVGLWSGTGTRANYGYTF. Here the CDR3 DNA reads TGTGCCAGCAGCGTAGGTTTATGGTCCGGGACAGGGACCCGAGCTAACTATGGCTACACCTTC.